The 12 T cell receptor beta chains listed next were all sequenced from one sample in a study of early T cells in non-severe SARS-CoV-2 infection. Using its own MiXCR run on the 5' RACE reads, TCRdb lists one record per CDR3 protein. This table has tens of thousands of distinct CDR3 sequences, 9.5% to 15% appearing once. The sample was whole blood. The receptors come from an adult who was a healthcare worker with PCR-confirmed SARS-CoV-2 infection or an uninfected control (not recorded which).

This clonotype was seen repeatedly, ten times or more. The chain combines TRBV7-7 with TRBJ2-1; 7 bases are a match to TRBD2. Germline V gene lookup returns CDR1 SSHAT and CDR2 FNYEAQ (reference sequence). After removal of 1 base from V and 5 bases from J, the junction contained 5 bases not matched to a gene. There are 15 residues in the CDR3. CDR3 DNA sequence: TGTGCCAGCAGCTTAGTAGCGGGTCCCAACAATGAGCAGTTCTTC. Its translation: CASSLVAGPNNEQFF.

The sample holds many counts of this clonotype. This rearrangement joins TRBV7-9 to TRBJ1-4; D is possibly TRBD1 (5 bases). This CDR3 spans 15 amino acids. CDR1 and CDR2 from the germline V gene are SEHNR and FQNEAQ (reference sequence). The V end was cut by 3 bases, the J end by 1 base, with 9 bases between. CDR3 coding DNA: TGTGCCAGCAGCTTTCAGGGCGGAACTAATGAAAAACTGTTTTTT. It specifies CASSFQGGTNEKLFF.

This clonotype was seen at least ten times. The V gene is TRBV3-1, the J gene TRBJ2-7; TRBD1 might be the D (6 bases). V shed 2 bases and J shed 0 bases, with 14 bases lying between them. The CDR3 extends over 16 amino acids. Germline V gene lookup returns CDR1 LGHDT and CDR2 YNNKEL (reference sequence). The CDR3 bases are TGTGCCAGCAGCCAACGGACCGGGACACCCTCCTACGAGCAGTACTTC. Translated, it gives CASSQRTGTPSYEQYF.

The chain links TRBV7-3 to TRBJ2-2, with 9 bases identical to TRBD2. Germline trimming cut 3 bases from V and 2 bases from J; bases unmatched to any gene: 7. In germline, CDR1 is SGHTA, CDR2 FQGTGA. The length of the CDR3 is 17 residues. CDR3 sequence: CASSFPSSGANTGELFF. The CDR3 DNA sequence: TGTGCCAGCAGCTTCCCCTCTAGCGGGGCAAACACCGGGGAGCTGTTTTTT.

This clonotype was counted at least ten times. The chain links TRBV9 to TRBJ2-7, with TRBD1 identical over 12 bases. The trim removed 2 bases at V and 7 bases at J, leaving 4 bases unmatched. Germline-derived CDR1 and CDR2 are SGDLS and YYNGEE. The CDR3 spans 14 residues. In nucleotides, the CDR3 is TGTGCCAGCAGCGTGGGACAGGGGGCTGGTGAGCAGTACTTC. This encodes CASSVGQGAGEQYF.

The chain couples TRBV7-9 to TRBJ2-3; D may be TRBD1 (5 bases). Germline V gene sequence: CDR1 SEHNR, CDR2 FQNEAQ (reference sequence). This CDR3 has 12 amino acids. V lost 5 bases to trimming and J lost 4 bases, with 7 bases between them. CDR3: CASSPGPDTQYF. The DNA for the CDR3 is TGTGCCAGCAGCCCAGGGCCAGATACGCAGTATTTT.

The V call is TRBV20-1, the J call TRBJ2-5; 7 nucleotides line up with TRBD2. The germline gives CDR1 DFQATT, CDR2 SNEGSKA (reference sequence). J gave up 4 bases and V 0 bases, and 5 bases lay outside the gene matches. This CDR3 comprises 14 residues. As DNA, the CDR3 is TGCAGTGCTAGAGATGGGGAGGGTGGAGAGACCCAGTACTTC. Translation gives CSARDGEGGETQYF.

In its sample, this clonotype was seen many times. The J gene is TRBJ2-3, the V gene TRBV12-3 or TRBV12-4, with D perhaps matching TRBD2 (5 bases). V was clipped by 6 bases and J by 4 bases, with 14 bases between them. The CDR3 is made up of 14 amino acids. CDR3 protein: CASRLSLAADTQYF. DNA for the CDR3: TGTGCCAGCAGACTTTCCCTAGCAGCAGATACGCAGTATTTT.

There are many counts of this clonotype. The V and J genes are TRBV6-4 and TRBJ2-1; 8 positions agree with TRBD1. From germline, CDR1 is MRHNA and CDR2 SNTAGT. This CDR3 region has 16 residues. J was trimmed by 9 bases and V by 5 bases; bases with no gene match: 15. As DNA, the CDR3 is TGTGCCAGCAGTCCCTCAGGGGGCGTGGGAGGCGGTGAGCAGTTCTTC. Amino acid sequence: CASSPSGGVGGGEQFF.

This clonotype was recorded at least ten times. The chain recombines TRBV20-1 with TRBJ2-1; the D gene is possibly TRBD2 (6 bases). The germline V gene has CDR1 DFQATT and CDR2 SNEGSKA (reference sequence). The V end was cut by 3 bases, the J end by 6 bases, with 15 bases between. The CDR3 runs 14 residues. As DNA, the CDR3 is TGCAGTGCTAGGCGGCGGGATGGCGGCAATGAGCAGTTCTTC. Translating it yields CSARRRDGGNEQFF.

This clonotype has a handful of counts. The chain joins TRBV29-1 to TRBJ1-3, with D perhaps TRBD1 (6 bases). This CDR3 region has 14 residues. Germline CDR1 and CDR2: SQVTM and ANQGSEA. V lost 6 bases to trimming and J lost 4 bases, with 16 bases between them. CDR3 coding DNA: TGCAGCGTCCCAGGGGACCAAGGGGGAAACACCATATATTTT. It specifies CSVPGDQGGNTIYF.

This chain uses TRBV2 with TRBJ2-3; 9 bases agree with TRBD2. The CDR3 has 14 residues. V gave up 6 bases and J gave up 3 bases; unmatched junction bases: 4. From germline, CDR1 is SNHLY and CDR2 FYNNEI. CDR3 sequence: CASSVAGETDTQYF. CDR3 coding DNA: TGTGCCAGCAGCGTAGCGGGAGAGACAGATACGCAGTATTTT.